The 3 T cell receptor beta chains reported below all come from one sample, sequenced in a study of vaccination effects on CD4 cells after COVID-19. Researchers isolated CD4+ T cells once about eleven days of culture had elapsed. A positive SARS-CoV-2 PCR test fell between March and December 2020. The participants, recipients of two vaccine doses, got either BNT162b2 or mRNA-1273. This table comes from immunoSEQ multiplex PCR, and its TCRdb copy is limited to in-frame clones, with some not included. The sample includes 40,000 to 55,000 clones, over 60% of them seen just once. Their recognized antigens are unknown. The source was CD4+ T cells from PBMCs cultured without peptide, collected after COVID-19 vaccination. These receptors were obtained from a human donor who had a prior SARS-CoV-2 infection.

This sequence joins TRBV9 and TRBJ1-2; D may be TRBD1 (6 bases). V was trimmed by 0 bases and J by 5 bases, leaving 8 bases between them. From germline, CDR1 is SGDLS and CDR2 YYNGEE. The CDR3 is 13 amino acids. The CDR3 loop is CASSVGTAYGYTF. In nucleotides, the CDR3 is TGTGCCAGCAGCGTAGGGACAGCTTATGGCTACACCTTC.

The chain links TRBV6-5 to TRBJ1-2; D unclear. Trimming cost V 4 bases and J 0 bases, with 15 bases left between them. Germline lookup yields CDR1 MNHEY and CDR2 SVGAGI. The CDR3 sequence is 16 residues long. CDR3 sequence reads: CASSSDRAEANYGYTF. CDR3 sequence (DNA): TGTGCCAGCAGTTCAGATAGGGCAGAAGCTAACTATGGCTACACCTTC.

The rearrangement links TRBV3-1 (or the pseudogene TRBV3-2) to TRBJ2-7, with D possibly matching TRBD1 (5 bases). CDR3 length: 13 amino acids. V was shortened by 4 bases and J by 7 bases, with 14 bases between the two germline ends. Germline CDR1 is LGHDT and CDR2 is YNNKEL (reference sequence). Written as DNA, the CDR3 is TGTGCCAGCAGCCGAACAGGATCGGCGGAGCAGTACTTC. This gives the protein CASSRTGSAEQYF.